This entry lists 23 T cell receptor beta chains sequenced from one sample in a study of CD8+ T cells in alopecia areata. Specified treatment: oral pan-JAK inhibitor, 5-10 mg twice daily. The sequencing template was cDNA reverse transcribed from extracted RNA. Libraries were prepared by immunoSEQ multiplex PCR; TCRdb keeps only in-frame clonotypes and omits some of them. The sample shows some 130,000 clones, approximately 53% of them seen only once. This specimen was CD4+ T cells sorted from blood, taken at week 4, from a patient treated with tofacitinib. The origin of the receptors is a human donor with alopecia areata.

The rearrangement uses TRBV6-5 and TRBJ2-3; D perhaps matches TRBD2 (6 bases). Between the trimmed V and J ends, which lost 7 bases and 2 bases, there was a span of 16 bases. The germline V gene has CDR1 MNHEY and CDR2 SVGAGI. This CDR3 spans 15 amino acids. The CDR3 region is CASTPGLRTTDTQYF. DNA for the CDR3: TGTGCCAGCACCCCGGGACTCCGCACCACAGATACGCAGTATTTT.

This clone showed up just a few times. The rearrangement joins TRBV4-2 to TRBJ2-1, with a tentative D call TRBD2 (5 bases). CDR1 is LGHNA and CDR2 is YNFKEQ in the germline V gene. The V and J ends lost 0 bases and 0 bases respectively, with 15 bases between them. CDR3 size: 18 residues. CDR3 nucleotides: TGTGCCAGCAGCCAAGATGGATCGGGGTCGGGCTCCTACAATGAGCAGTTCTTC. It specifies CASSQDGSGSGSYNEQFF.

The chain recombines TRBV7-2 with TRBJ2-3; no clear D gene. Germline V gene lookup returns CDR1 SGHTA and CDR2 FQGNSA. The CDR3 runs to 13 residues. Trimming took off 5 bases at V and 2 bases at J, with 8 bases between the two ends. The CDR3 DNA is TGTGCCAGCAGCCTACAGCTCACAGATACGCAGTATTTT. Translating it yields CASSLQLTDTQYF.

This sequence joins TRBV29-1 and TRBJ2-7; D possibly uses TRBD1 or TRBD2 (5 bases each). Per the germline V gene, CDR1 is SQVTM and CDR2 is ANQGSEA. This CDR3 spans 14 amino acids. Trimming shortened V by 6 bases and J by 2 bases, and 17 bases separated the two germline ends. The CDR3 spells CSVSSRGLPYEQYF. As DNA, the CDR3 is TGCAGCGTCTCCTCGAGGGGTCTACCCTACGAGCAGTACTTC.

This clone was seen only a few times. CDR3 sequence reads: CASSPTPNRSRDTQYF. Here the CDR3 DNA reads TGTGCCAGCAGCCCAACCCCCAACAGGTCCAGGGATACGCAGTATTTT. This rearrangement joins TRBV7-2 to TRBJ2-3, with D possibly TRBD1 on 5 matching bases. CDR1 is SGHTA, CDR2 FQGNSA, per germline. This CDR3 comprises 16 residues. Between the trimmed V and J ends, which lost 5 bases and 6 bases, there was a span of 21 bases.

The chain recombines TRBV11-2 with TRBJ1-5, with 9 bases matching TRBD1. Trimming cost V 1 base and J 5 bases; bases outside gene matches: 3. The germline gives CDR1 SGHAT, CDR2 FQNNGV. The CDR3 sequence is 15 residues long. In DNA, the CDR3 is TGTGCCAGCAGCTTAGGGACAGGGGACTATCAGCCCCAGCATTTT. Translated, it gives CASSLGTGDYQPQHF.

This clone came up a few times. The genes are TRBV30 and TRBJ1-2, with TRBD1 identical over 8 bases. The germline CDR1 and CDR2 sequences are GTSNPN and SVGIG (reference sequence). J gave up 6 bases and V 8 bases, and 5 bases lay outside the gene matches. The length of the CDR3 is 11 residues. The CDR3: CAVDRAHGYTF. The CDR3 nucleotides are TGTGCCGTGGACAGGGCCCATGGCTACACCTTC. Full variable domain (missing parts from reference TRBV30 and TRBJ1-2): SQTIHQWPATLVQPVGSPLSLECTVEGTSNPNLYWYRQAAGRGLQLLFYSVGIGQISSEVPQNLSASRPQDRQFILSSKKLLLSDSGFYLCAVDRAHGYTFGSGTRLTVV.

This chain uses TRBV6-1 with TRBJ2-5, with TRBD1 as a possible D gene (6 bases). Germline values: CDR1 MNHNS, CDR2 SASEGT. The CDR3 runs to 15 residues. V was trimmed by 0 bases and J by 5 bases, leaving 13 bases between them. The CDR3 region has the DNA TGTGCCAGCAGTGAAGCGCCCTACAGGGTGGAGACCCAGTACTTC. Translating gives CASSEAPYRVETQYF.

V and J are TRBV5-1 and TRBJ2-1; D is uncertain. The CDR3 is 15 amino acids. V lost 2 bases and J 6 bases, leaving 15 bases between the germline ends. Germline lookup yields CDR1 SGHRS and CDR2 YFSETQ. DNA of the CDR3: TGCGCCAGCAGCTTCGAAGGGCGATCTTCCAATGAGCAGTTCTTC. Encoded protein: CASSFEGRSSNEQFF.

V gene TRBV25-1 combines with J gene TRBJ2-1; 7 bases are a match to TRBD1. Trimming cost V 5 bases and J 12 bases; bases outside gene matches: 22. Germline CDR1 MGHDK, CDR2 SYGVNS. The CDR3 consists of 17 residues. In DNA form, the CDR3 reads TGTGCCAGCAGTTTAGCAAGAGGCCAGGGGGAATATTTCCGGCAGTTCTTC. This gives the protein CASSLARGQGEYFRQFF.

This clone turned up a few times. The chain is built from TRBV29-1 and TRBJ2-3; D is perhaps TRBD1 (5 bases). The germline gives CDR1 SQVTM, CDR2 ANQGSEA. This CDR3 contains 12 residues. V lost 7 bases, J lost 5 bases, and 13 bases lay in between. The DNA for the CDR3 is TGCAGCGGAACAGGCCCTAGAGATACGCAGTATTTT. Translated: CSGTGPRDTQYF.

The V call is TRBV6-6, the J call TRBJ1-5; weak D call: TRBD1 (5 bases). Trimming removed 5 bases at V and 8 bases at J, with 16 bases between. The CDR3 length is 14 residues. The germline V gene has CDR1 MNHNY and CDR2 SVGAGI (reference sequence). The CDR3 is CASSHLGPGEPQHF. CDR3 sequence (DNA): TGTGCCAGCAGTCACCTGGGGCCGGGCGAGCCCCAGCATTTT.

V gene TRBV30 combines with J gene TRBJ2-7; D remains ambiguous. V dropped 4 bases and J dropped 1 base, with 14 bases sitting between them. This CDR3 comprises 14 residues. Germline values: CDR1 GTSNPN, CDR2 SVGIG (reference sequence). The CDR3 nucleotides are TGTGCCTGGACCCTTTGGGCAAGTTCCTACGAGCAGTACTTC. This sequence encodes CAWTLWASSYEQYF.

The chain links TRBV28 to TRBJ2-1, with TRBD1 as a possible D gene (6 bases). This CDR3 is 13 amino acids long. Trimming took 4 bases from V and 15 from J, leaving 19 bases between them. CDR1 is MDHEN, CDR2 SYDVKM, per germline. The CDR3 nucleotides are TGTGCCAGCAGTTCATGGCAGGGGTTGGGCCCGTTCTTC. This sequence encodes CASSSWQGLGPFF.

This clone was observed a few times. The CDR3 nucleotides are TGTGCCAGCAGCGTCAGGGTTGAGTCTGGAAACACCATATATTTT. Translation: CASSVRVESGNTIYF. This chain joins TRBV9 and TRBJ1-3; tentatively, D is TRBD1 (5 bases). This CDR3 is 15 amino acids long. V was shortened by 2 bases and J by 1 base, with 10 bases between the two germline ends. Germline CDR1 SGDLS, CDR2 YYNGEE. Together with reference TRBV9 and TRBJ1-3, the CDR3 gives the full variable domain: DSGVTQTPKHLITATGQRVTLRCSPRSGDLSVYWYQQSLDQGLQFLIQYYNGEERAKGNILERFSAQQFPDLHSELNLSSLELGDSALYFCASSVRVESGNTIYFGEGSWLTVV.

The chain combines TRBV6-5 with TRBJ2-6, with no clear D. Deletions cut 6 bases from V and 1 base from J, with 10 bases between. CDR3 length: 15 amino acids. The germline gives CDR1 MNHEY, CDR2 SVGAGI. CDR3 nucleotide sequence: TGTGCCAGCAGCCGCGTTGTATCTGGGGCCAACGTCCTGACTTTC. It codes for CASSRVVSGANVLTF.

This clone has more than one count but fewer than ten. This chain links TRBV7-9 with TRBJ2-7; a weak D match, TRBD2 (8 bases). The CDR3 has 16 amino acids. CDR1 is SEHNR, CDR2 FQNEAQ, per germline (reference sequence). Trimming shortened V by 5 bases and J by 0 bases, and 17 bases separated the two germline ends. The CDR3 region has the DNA TGTGCCAGCAGCCAAGGGGGCGGGAGGTCCTCCTACGAGCAGTACTTC. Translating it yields CASSQGGGRSSYEQYF.

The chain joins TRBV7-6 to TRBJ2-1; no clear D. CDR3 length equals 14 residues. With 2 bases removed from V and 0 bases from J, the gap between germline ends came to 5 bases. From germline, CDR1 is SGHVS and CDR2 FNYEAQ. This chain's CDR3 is CASSLSGSYNEQFF. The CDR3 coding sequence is TGTGCCAGCAGCTTATCTGGCTCCTACAATGAGCAGTTCTTC.

CDR3 region: CASSSSQGGRWNEKLFF. The CDR3 region has the DNA TGTGCCAGCAGCTCCAGTCAAGGGGGAAGGTGGAATGAAAAACTGTTTTTT. The chain carries TRBV7-8 and TRBJ1-4, with a tentative D call TRBD1 (6 bases). The CDR3 covers 17 residues. Germline V gene data show CDR1 as SGHVS and CDR2 as FQNEAQ. V was trimmed by 4 bases and J by 5 bases, leaving 20 bases between them.

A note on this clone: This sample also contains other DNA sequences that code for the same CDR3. Here the CDR3 reads CASRGLAAYNEQFF. CDR3 coding DNA: TGTGCCAGCAGGGGACTAGCGGCTTACAATGAGCAGTTCTTC. This chain links TRBV6-5 with TRBJ2-1; 11 bases map to TRBD2. Germline-derived CDR1 and CDR2 are MNHEY and SVGAGI. The CDR3 loop spans 14 amino acids. Trimming at V came to 6 bases and at J to 4 bases, leaving 2 bases not matched to a gene.

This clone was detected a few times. The CDR3 reads CASGSTGQNPMNTEAFF. The CDR3, as DNA: TGTGCTAGTGGTTCGACGGGACAGAACCCTATGAACACTGAAGCTTTCTTT. The chain has TRBV12-5 and TRBJ1-1; 7 bases match TRBD1. With V trimmed by 4 bases and J by 0 bases, 11 bases remained unmatched. The CDR3 sequence is 17 residues long. In germline, CDR1 is LGHNT, CDR2 FRNRAP.

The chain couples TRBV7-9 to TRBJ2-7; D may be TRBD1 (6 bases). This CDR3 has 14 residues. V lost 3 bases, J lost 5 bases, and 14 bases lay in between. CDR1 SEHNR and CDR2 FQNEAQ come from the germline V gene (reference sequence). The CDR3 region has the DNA TGTGCCAGCAGCTTGCCTACAGGGTGGGACGAGCAGTACTTC. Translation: CASSLPTGWDEQYF.

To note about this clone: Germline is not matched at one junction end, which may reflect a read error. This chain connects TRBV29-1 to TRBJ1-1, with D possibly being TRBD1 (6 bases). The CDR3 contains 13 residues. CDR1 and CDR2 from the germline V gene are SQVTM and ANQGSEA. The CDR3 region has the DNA TGCAGCCTAGCAGGGGTGATGAATACTGAAGCTTTCTTT. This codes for CSLAGVMNTEAFF.